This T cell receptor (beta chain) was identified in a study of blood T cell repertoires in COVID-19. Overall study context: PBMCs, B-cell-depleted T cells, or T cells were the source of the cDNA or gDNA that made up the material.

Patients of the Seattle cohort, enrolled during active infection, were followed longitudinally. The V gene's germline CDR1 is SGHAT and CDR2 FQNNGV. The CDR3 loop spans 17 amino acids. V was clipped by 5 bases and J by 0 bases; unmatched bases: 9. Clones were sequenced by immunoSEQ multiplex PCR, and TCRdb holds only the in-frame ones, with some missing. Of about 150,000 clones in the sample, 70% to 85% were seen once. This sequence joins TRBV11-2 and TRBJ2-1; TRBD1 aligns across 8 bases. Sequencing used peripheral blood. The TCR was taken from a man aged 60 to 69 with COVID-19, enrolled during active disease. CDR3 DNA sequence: TGTGCCAGCAGCCCCAGGGGGCCAGCGGCCTCCTACAATGAGCAGTTCTTC. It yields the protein CASSPRGPAASYNEQFF.